The 32 T cell receptor beta chains below all came from one sample that was sequenced in a study of cytomegalovirus exposure and HLA in healthy donors. The PCR used 60 Vbeta and 13 Jbeta primers. TCRdb's table, derived via immunoSEQ multiplex PCR, lists solely in-frame clones and lacks some. The sample includes some 150,000 clones, around 85% seen only once; the top ten take about 4.5%. Sequenced: PBMCs. The receptors here all came from a man aged 35-49 years in good health and CMV-seronegative.

The genes are TRBV11-2 and TRBJ2-5, with TRBD2 as a possible D gene (5 bases). The V and J ends lost 7 bases and 4 bases respectively, with 22 bases between them. Germline V gives CDR1 SGHAT, CDR2 FQNNGV. The CDR3 spans 16 residues. The CDR3 DNA is TGTGCCAGCACCCTAGCCCGATTCGATTCGGGAGAGACCCAGTACTTC. The encoded protein is CASTLARFDSGETQYF. The entire variable domain, with the rest obtained from reference TRBV11-2 and TRBJ2-5, is as follows: EAGVAQSPRYKIIEKRQSVAFWCNPISGHATLYWYQQILGQGPKLLIQFQNNGVVDDSQLPKDRFSAERLKGVDSTLKIQPAKLEDSAVYLCASTLARFDSGETQYFGPGTRLLVL.

This rearrangement joins TRBV19 to TRBJ1-5; D not certain. The germline V gene has CDR1 LNHDA and CDR2 SQIVND (reference sequence). CDR3 size: 11 residues. V lost 5 bases and J lost 14, with 13 bases in between. CDR3 in DNA: TGTGCCAGTAGTTTCCACCGGGAGAAGCATTTT. It encodes CASSFHREKHF.

The rearrangement joins TRBV9 to TRBJ2-7; 7 bases line up with TRBD1. This CDR3 spans 16 amino acids. Losses at the gene ends were 0 bases for V and 3 bases for J; bases not matched to a gene: 9. Germline V gives CDR1 SGDLS, CDR2 YYNGEE. The CDR3 DNA sequence: TGTGCCAGCAGCGTAGGAGGGCCGGGACAGTACTACGAGCAGTACTTC. Translation gives CASSVGGPGQYYEQYF.

The chain is built from TRBV27 and TRBJ2-2, with D possibly matching TRBD1 (6 bases). The length of the CDR3 is 14 residues. The germline V and J ends were trimmed by 6 bases and 2 bases, with 10 bases remaining between them. CDR1 is MNHEY, CDR2 SMNVEV, per germline (reference sequence). CDR3: CASRWTANTGELFF. CDR3 nucleotide sequence: TGTGCCAGCAGATGGACAGCCAACACCGGGGAGCTGTTTTTT.

This clone was counted once. J is TRBJ1-4 and V is TRBV5-1; D perhaps matches TRBD1 (6 bases). CDR1 SGHRS and CDR2 YFSETQ come from the germline V gene. CDR3 size: 15 residues. V was trimmed by 3 bases and J by 0 bases, leaving 9 bases between them. Here the CDR3 reads CASSYRQATNEKLFF. The CDR3 nucleotides read TGCGCCAGCAGCTACCGACAGGCAACTAATGAAAAACTGTTTTTT.

Regarding this clone: One end of the junction does not line up with germline, which may come from a read error. Other DNA sequences in this sample translate to the same CDR3. The chain recombines TRBV7-7 with TRBJ2-3; 9 nucleotides agree with TRBD2. The CDR3 is 15 residues long. Germline CDR1 is SSHAT and CDR2 is FNYEAQ (reference sequence). CDR3 amino acids: CASSPGLANTDTQYF. The CDR3 DNA is TGTGCTAGCAGCCCCGGACTAGCGAACACAGATACGCAGTATTTT.

This clone was found a few times. The chain employs TRBV7-9 and TRBJ2-1; weak D call: TRBD1 (5 bases). There are 13 residues in the CDR3. Germline CDR1 and CDR2: SEHNR and FQNEAQ (reference sequence). V lost 4 bases, J lost 4 bases, and 8 bases lay in between. The CDR3 bases are TGTGCCAGCAGCTGGGGCTCGTACAATGAGCAGTTCTTC. Translation gives CASSWGSYNEQFF.

CDR3 sequence (DNA): TGTGCCAGCAGGTACAGGGACAATCAGCCCCAGCATTTT. This codes for CASRYRDNQPQHF. The rearrangement joins TRBV2 to TRBJ1-5; D perhaps matches TRBD1 (6 bases). The length of the CDR3 is 13 residues. V was cut by 6 bases and J by 3 bases, with 9 bases left in between. In germline, CDR1 is SNHLY, CDR2 FYNNEI.

The V call is TRBV4-2, the J call TRBJ1-4; TRBD1 agrees at 8 bases. In germline, CDR1 is LGHNA, CDR2 YNFKEQ. The CDR3 length is 16 residues. The V and J ends lost 4 bases and 8 bases, in that order; junction bases with no gene match: 12. CDR3 nucleotides: TGTGCCAGCAGCCCCTCCTCGACAGGGGCGGGGGAAAAACTGTTTTTT. Translated, it gives CASSPSSTGAGEKLFF.

This clone was seen only a few times. This chain uses TRBV7-6 with TRBJ2-2; D is possibly TRBD2 (5 bases). The CDR3 is 16 amino acids. Germline values: CDR1 SGHVS, CDR2 FNYEAQ. Trimming took 1 base from V and 3 from J, leaving 12 bases between them. The CDR3 sequence is CASSLVSEGDTGELFF. CDR3 nucleotide sequence: TGTGCCAGCAGCTTAGTATCTGAGGGCGACACCGGGGAGCTGTTTTTT.

The rearrangement uses TRBV25-1 and TRBJ1-4; D remains unclear. The CDR3 runs 14 residues. Trimming shortened V by 6 bases and J by 5 bases, and 13 bases separated the two germline ends. Germline V gene lookup returns CDR1 MGHDK and CDR2 SYGVNS. CDR3 DNA sequence: TGTGCCAGCAGCCGAGGAAGACGAAATGAAAAACTGTTTTTT. Amino acid sequence: CASSRGRRNEKLFF. The full variable domain, with the rest looked up from reference TRBV25-1 and TRBJ1-4, is EADIYQTPRYLVIGTGKKITLECSQTMGHDKMYWYQQDPGMELHLIHYSYGVNSTEKGDLSSESTVSRIRTEHFPLTLESARPSHTSQYLCASSRGRRNEKLFFGSGTQLSVL.

The chain links TRBV11-3 to TRBJ1-1; D possibly corresponds to TRBD1 (5 bases). With 5 bases removed from V and 1 base from J, the gap between germline ends came to 8 bases. CDR3 length: 13 amino acids. Germline V gene data show CDR1 as SGHNT and CDR2 as YENEEA. The CDR3 is CASSQTGNTEAFF. The CDR3 coding sequence is TGTGCCAGCAGCCAAACAGGGAACACTGAAGCTTTCTTT.

CDR3 coding DNA: TGCGCCAGCAGCCTTACAGGAGTGAGCTCCTACAATGAGCAGTTCTTC. It is translated as CASSLTGVSSYNEQFF. The chain combines TRBV5-1 with TRBJ2-1, with a tentative D call TRBD1 (5 bases). This CDR3 is 16 amino acids long. In germline, CDR1 is SGHRS, CDR2 YFSETQ. With 4 bases removed from V and 0 bases from J, the gap between germline ends came to 14 bases. Full variable domain (remainder filled in from reference TRBV5-1 and TRBJ2-1): KAGVTQTPRYLIKTRGQQVTLSCSPISGHRSVSWYQQTPGQGLQFLFEYFSETQRNKGNFPGRFSGRQFSNSRSEMNVSTLELGDSALYLCASSLTGVSSYNEQFFGPGTRLTVL.

This chain uses TRBV28 with TRBJ1-5; 9 nucleotides line up with TRBD1. There are 15 residues in the CDR3. Germline trimming cut 6 bases from V and 1 base from J; bases unmatched to any gene: 4. CDR1 and CDR2 from the germline V gene are MDHEN and SYDVKM. CDR3 nucleotide sequence: TGTGCCAGCAGAACAGGGGGCGCGAGCAATCAGCCCCAGCATTTT. The encoded protein is CASRTGGASNQPQHF. The variable domain in full, with the rest retrieved from reference TRBV28 and TRBJ1-5, is DVKVTQSSRYLVKRTGEKVFLECVQDMDHENMFWYRQDPGLGLRLIYFSYDVKMKEKGDIPEGYSVSREKKERFSLILESASTNQTSMYLCASRTGGASNQPQHFGDGTRLSIL.

In this sample, this clone turned up once. The chain links TRBV12-5 to TRBJ2-3; TRBD1 matches 9 bases. Germline-derived CDR1 and CDR2 are LGHNT and FRNRAP. V shed 5 bases and J 5 bases; nucleotides not matched to a gene: 5. The CDR3 has 14 residues. Written as DNA, the CDR3 is TGTGCTAGTGGTAGGGACAGGGTGGTAGATACGCAGTATTTT. The encoded protein is CASGRDRVVDTQYF.

This rearrangement joins TRBV28 to TRBJ1-2; possible D gene TRBD1, 6 bases. V was cut by 2 bases and J by 7 bases, with 11 bases left in between. Germline CDR1 and CDR2: MDHEN and SYDVKM. This CDR3 region has 13 residues. The CDR3 loop is CASSLLGTIGYTF. CDR3 coding DNA: TGTGCCAGCAGTTTACTAGGGACAATTGGCTACACCTTC.

V usage is TRBV5-1 and J usage is TRBJ2-5; TRBD1 might be the D (6 bases). The J call could be wrong; TRBJ2-7 is a better fit for the DNA end. This CDR3 spans 13 amino acids. The germline gives CDR1 SGHRS, CDR2 YFSETQ. The CDR3 bases are TGCGCCAGCAGCTTGACAGGGTCCTACGAGCAGTACTTC. It is translated as CASSLTGSYEQYF.

The rearrangement links TRBV12-5 to TRBJ2-1; D may be TRBD1 (5 bases). V gave up 1 base and J gave up 5 bases, with 6 bases separating them. The CDR3 extends over 13 amino acids. The V gene's germline CDR1 is LGHNT and CDR2 FRNRAP. The chain's CDR3 is CASGLARDNEQFF. Here the CDR3 DNA reads TGTGCTAGTGGTTTGGCCAGGGACAATGAGCAGTTCTTC.

The chain links TRBV4-1 to TRBJ1-5, with 8 bases that match TRBD1. V trimming: 1 base; J trimming: 6 bases; junction bases outside the gene matches: 2. The CDR3 runs 14 residues. Per germline, CDR1 MGHRA and CDR2 YSYEKL. The CDR3 here is CASSQGQGSQPQHF. The CDR3 DNA reads as TGCGCCAGCAGCCAAGGACAGGGGAGTCAGCCCCAGCATTTT.

This clone was found a few times. This chain uses TRBV6-5 with TRBJ2-7; 7 nucleotides agree with TRBD2. The CDR3 is made up of 15 amino acids. Germline V CDR1 and CDR2: MNHEY, SVGAGI. The J segment lost 1 base and the V segment lost 6 bases, leaving 9 bases of the junction unmatched. CDR3 DNA sequence: TGTGCCAGCAGGGCCGGCGCCGGGAGGTCCTACGAGCAGTACTTC. Protein: CASRAGAGRSYEQYF.

The rearrangement uses TRBV19 and TRBJ1-2, with 8 positions matching TRBD1. This CDR3 has 12 residues. Unmatched junction bases numbered 5, after V lost 9 bases and J lost 5 bases. In germline, CDR1 is LNHDA, CDR2 SQIVND (reference sequence). The CDR3 DNA reads as TGTGCCAGCCTGACAGGGGTTTATGGCTACACCTTC. Its protein product is CASLTGVYGYTF.

The chain couples TRBV5-1 to TRBJ2-6; weak D call: TRBD2 (5 bases). The CDR3 is made up of 17 amino acids. Trimming left V 4 bases short and J 2 bases short, with 16 bases between. Per the germline V gene, CDR1 is SGHRS and CDR2 is YFSETQ. The CDR3 sequence: CASSNEPLGAGANVLTF. Here the CDR3 DNA reads TGCGCCAGCAGCAATGAGCCGTTGGGAGCTGGGGCCAACGTCCTGACTTTC.

V usage is TRBV2 and J usage is TRBJ1-2; 8 nucleotides match TRBD1. Germline V gene lookup returns CDR1 SNHLY and CDR2 FYNNEI. The CDR3 is 13 amino acids. With 8 bases clipped from V and 2 bases from J, the junction kept 4 bases outside the gene matches. This CDR3 is CASLRGQNYGYTF. The CDR3 coding sequence is TGTGCCAGCCTCAGGGGGCAAAACTATGGCTACACCTTC.

The rearrangement links TRBV9 to TRBJ2-1; 10 nucleotides line up with TRBD2. Per germline, CDR1 SGDLS and CDR2 YYNGEE. J was trimmed by 3 bases and V by 0 bases; bases with no gene match: 3. This CDR3 region has 16 residues. Here the CDR3 DNA reads TGTGCCAGCAGCGTAGGGACTAGCGGACTCTACAATGAGCAGTTCTTC. This gives the protein CASSVGTSGLYNEQFF.

Note on this clone: The germline gene is not matched at one end of the junction; a read error may be the cause. V is TRBV29-1 and J is TRBJ2-3; perhaps TRBD1 as D (6 bases). CDR1 is SQVTM and CDR2 is ANQGSEA in the germline V gene. The CDR3 sequence is 12 residues long. The CDR3 DNA reads as TGCAGCGCTGAACAGGGCTTAGATACGCAGTATTTT. Its translation: CSAEQGLDTQYF.

The rearrangement uses TRBV5-6 and TRBJ1-5; TRBD1 is a possible D gene (5 bases). Germline assignment: CDR1 SGHDT and CDR2 YYEEEE. The CDR3 covers 14 residues. Trimming shortened V by 4 bases and J by 0 bases, and 8 bases separated the two germline ends. The DNA of the CDR3 is TGTGCCAGCAGCCTTCAGGGTAGCAATCAGCCCCAGCATTTT. This sequence encodes CASSLQGSNQPQHF. Supplemented by reference TRBV5-6 and TRBJ1-5, the full variable domain reads DAGVTQSPTHLIKTRGQQVTLRCSPKSGHDTVSWYQQALGQGPQFIFQYYEEEERQRGNFPDRFSGHQFPNYSSELNVNALLLGDSALYLCASSLQGSNQPQHFGDGTRLSIL.

This chain uses TRBV7-3 with TRBJ2-7; 8 bases fit TRBD1. The trim removed 5 bases at V and 6 bases at J, leaving 6 bases unmatched. Per the germline V gene, CDR1 is SGHTA and CDR2 is FQGTGA. This CDR3 spans 13 amino acids. CDR3 protein: CASSQDRDGEQYF. The CDR3, as DNA: TGTGCCAGCAGCCAGGACAGGGATGGCGAGCAGTACTTC. Filled out from reference TRBV7-3 and TRBJ2-7, the complete variable domain reads GAGVSQTPSNKVTEKGKYVELRCDPISGHTALYWYRQSLGQGPEFLIYFQGTGAADDSGLPNDRFFAVRPEGSVSTLKIQRTERGDSAVYLCASSQDRDGEQYFGPGTRLTVT.

The CDR3 nucleotides read TGTGCCAGCAGCGTCGAAGCGGGGGGGCTGCAAGAGACCCAGTACTTC. This codes for CASSVEAGGLQETQYF. The chain recombines TRBV9 with TRBJ2-5; TRBD2 agrees at 10 bases. CDR1 and CDR2 (germline): SGDLS, YYNGEE. V lost 2 bases and J lost 2; bases outside the gene matches: 6. The CDR3 is made up of 16 amino acids.

The chain has TRBV2 and TRBJ2-4; D call uncertain. Germline CDR1 is SNHLY and CDR2 is FYNNEI. V was cut by 2 bases and J by 9 bases, with 11 bases left in between. This CDR3 contains 13 residues. CDR3 residues: CASSESDWSIQYF. Written as DNA, the CDR3 is TGTGCCAGCAGTGAAAGTGACTGGAGCATTCAGTACTTC.

CDR3 loop: CASSLYGTGLNQPQHF. The DNA for the CDR3 is TGTGCCAGCAGCTTGTACGGGACAGGGCTAAATCAGCCCCAGCATTTT. The chain carries TRBV5-4 and TRBJ1-5; 9 nucleotides match TRBD1. This CDR3 spans 16 amino acids. V was clipped by 1 base and J by 4 bases; unmatched bases: 6. In germline, CDR1 is SGHNT, CDR2 YYREEE (reference sequence).

A single count supports this clone. The chain joins TRBV6-5 to TRBJ1-5, with D hard to call. CDR3 length equals 15 residues. The V end was cut by 0 bases, the J end by 2 bases, with 8 bases between. Per the germline V gene, CDR1 is MNHEY and CDR2 is SVGAGI. The CDR3 region is CASSYSRVGNQPQHF. DNA of the CDR3: TGTGCCAGCAGTTACTCAAGAGTTGGCAATCAGCCCCAGCATTTT.

The rearrangement links TRBV30 to TRBJ1-2; D is unresolved. The germline V gene has CDR1 GTSNPN and CDR2 SVGIG (reference sequence). V lost 8 bases, J lost 8 bases, and 27 bases lay in between. The CDR3 covers 15 residues. CDR3 in amino acids: CALWSPADGPLGYTF. The CDR3 coding sequence is TGTGCCCTGTGGAGCCCCGCTGACGGCCCTTTAGGCTACACCTTC.